The rows below give T cell receptor beta chains drawn from one sample of a study of blood T cell repertoires in COVID-19. Produced via immunoSEQ multiplex PCR; TCRdb's table is partial and in-frame only. This table holds about 81,000 clones, around three quarters found once. Sequenced: peripheral blood. These TCRs come from a woman aged 45-65 years with acute or convalescent COVID-19. CDR3s include the opening cysteine and the closing phenylalanine or tryptophan. A D gene is named only where the DNA matches it firmly. A clone size is listed for some rows: how often the clone was seen (once, few, many), or a class if it is expanded.

DNA,CDR3,size,V,J,D
TGTGCCAGCAGTTTAGGCCATCCTTCAGTCCAGCCCCAGCATTTT,CASSLGHPSVQPQHF,many,TRBV27,TRBJ1-5,.
TGTGCCAGCAGCGATCGGAGACAGGGAAGGGGAGCTTTCTTT,CASSDRRQGRGAFF,few,TRBV2,TRBJ1-1,TRBD1
TGTGCCAGCAGTTTAATAAAGGAGGATACGCAGTATTTT,CASSLIKEDTQYF,.,TRBV27,TRBJ2-3,.
TGTGCCAGTAGAGTAGCGGGGGGGCCTAATGAGCAGTTCTTC,CASRVAGGPNEQFF,.,TRBV19,TRBJ2-1,TRBD2
TGTGCCAGCAGCTTGCGGCAGAGCTCCTACAATGAGCAGTTCTTC,CASSLRQSSYNEQFF,once,TRBV7-3,TRBJ2-1,.
TGTGCCAGCACCCCGGGTTCCGTCTATGGCTACACCTTC,CASTPGSVYGYTF,.,TRBV6-5,TRBJ1-2,.
TGTGCCAGCAGCTCAGGAAACAGGGACTACGAGCAGTACTTC,CASSSGNRDYEQYF,.,TRBV7-8,TRBJ2-7,.
TGTGCCAGCAATCAGGTGGTCGGAAATCAGCCCCAGCATTTT,CASNQVVGNQPQHF,.,TRBV2,TRBJ1-5,.
TGTGCCAGCGGGGGGATCGTCGTCCATGGAAACACCATATATTTT,CASGGIVVHGNTIYF,few,TRBV2,TRBJ1-3,.
TGTGCCAGCAGGATCTGGGACAGCTACTCTGGAAACACCATATATTTT,CASRIWDSYSGNTIYF,.,TRBV28,TRBJ1-3,TRBD1
TGTGCCACCAGCAGACCCCTGGTAGGGGGCAATCAGCCCCAGCATTTT,CATSRPLVGGNQPQHF,.,TRBV15,TRBJ1-5,.
TGTGCCAGCAGCCCGGCTAGCGGGGGGTTCAAAGAGACCCAGTACTTC,CASSPASGGFKETQYF,.,TRBV9,TRBJ2-5,TRBD2
TGTGCCAGCTCACTCCGGACTAGCGGGGGGGCATCCTACAATGAGCAGTTCTTC,CASSLRTSGGASYNEQFF,few,TRBV18,TRBJ2-1,TRBD2
TGTGCCAGCAGCCCCGGGACACTTTACAATGAGCAGTTCTTC,CASSPGTLYNEQFF,.,TRBV14,TRBJ2-1,.
TGTGCCAGCAGTTCGGGCAGGGTAGACACTGAAGCTTTCTTT,CASSSGRVDTEAFF,.,TRBV28,TRBJ1-1,.
TGCGCCAGCGGGCCGCTTGAAGCTTTCTTT,CASGPLEAFF,.,TRBV6-5,TRBJ1-1,.
TGCGCCAGCAGCCAAGGACCCGGACAGGGGGCCGGCTATGGCTACACCTTC,CASSQGPGQGAGYGYTF,.,TRBV4-1,TRBJ1-2,TRBD1
TGCGCCAGCAGCCAAGAGACGGGGGTGAGAGGCCAGCCCCAGCATTTT,CASSQETGVRGQPQHF,.,TRBV4-1,TRBJ1-5,.
TGTGCCAGCAGTGAAGCGGGACAGGGGGCGAACTTGAGTGGCTACACCTTC,CASSEAGQGANLSGYTF,.,TRBV2,TRBJ1-2,TRBD1
TGTGCCTGGAGCGACATCGGGGGTTTCGGTGAAGCTTTCTTT,CAWSDIGGFGEAFF,.,TRBV30,TRBJ1-1,.
TGTGCCAGCAGTCGGGGGGGCCCCAGGAAAGAGACCCAGTACTTC,CASSRGGPRKETQYF,.,TRBV6-5,TRBJ2-5,TRBD2
TGTGCCAGCAGCTCGACAGTCACCTATGGCTACACCTTC,CASSSTVTYGYTF,.,TRBV5-4,TRBJ1-2,.
TGTGCCAGCAGCCAGCCGGGACAGGGGGCTGGCTACACCTTC,CASSQPGQGAGYTF,.,TRBV28,TRBJ1-2,TRBD1
TGTGCCAGCAGTCCCGGACAGGGGACGAACACTGAAGCTTTCTTT,CASSPGQGTNTEAFF,.,TRBV6-2/TRBV6-3,TRBJ1-1,TRBD1
TGTGCCAGCAGTTTTCGATCGGGGGGCTATGGCTACACCTTC,CASSFRSGGYGYTF,.,TRBV28,TRBJ1-2,.
TGTGCCAGCAGCCAGGGGGGGGGCTACGAGCAGTACTTC,CASSQGGGYEQYF,.,TRBV3-1/TRBV3-2,TRBJ2-7,TRBD2
TGTGCCAGCAGCTCCCTAGCGGGGATGGCAGATACGCAGTATTTT,CASSSLAGMADTQYF,.,TRBV5-5,TRBJ2-3,TRBD2
TGTGCCAGCAGTAGTCGGACAGGGAACACTGAAGCTTTCTTT,CASSSRTGNTEAFF,.,TRBV6-5,TRBJ1-1,TRBD1
TGTGCCAGCAGCTTAGGGCTTAACTATGGCTACACCTTC,CASSLGLNYGYTF,.,TRBV11-2,TRBJ1-2,.
TGTGCCAGTTCACAGGGGTGGGGCTATGGCTACACCTTC,CASSQGWGYGYTF,.,TRBV5-6,TRBJ1-2,TRBD1
TGCGCCAGCAGCCAAGCTACAGAAAACACCTACGAGCAGTACTTC,CASSQATENTYEQYF,few,TRBV4-1,TRBJ2-7,.
TGTGCCAGCAGTCCCCATCCGGCAGGGCCCTATGGCTACACCTTC,CASSPHPAGPYGYTF,.,TRBV6-5,TRBJ1-2,.
TGTGCCAGCAGTGAAGGGCACCTACTAGCGGGTAGCTCCTACGAGCAGTACTTC,CASSEGHLLAGSSYEQYF,.,TRBV6-1,TRBJ2-7,TRBD2
TGTGCCAGCAGCTTAGCGGGGGGTGTAGGAACTGAAGCTTTCTTT,CASSLAGGVGTEAFF,.,TRBV7-9,TRBJ1-1,.
TGCGCCAGCAGCCAAGATTTACTAGCGGGTAAATACGAGCAGTACTTC,CASSQDLLAGKYEQYF,.,TRBV4-3,TRBJ2-7,TRBD2
TGTGCCAGCAGCAGACAGGGGACGGCTGAAGCTTTCTTT,CASSRQGTAEAFF,.,TRBV11-3,TRBJ1-1,TRBD1
TGTGCCAGCAGCTTGAATGGCATAAAGAACACTGAAGCTTTCTTT,CASSLNGIKNTEAFF,.,TRBV5-5,TRBJ1-1,.
TGTGCCAGCAGTTCTTCACAGGGGTCCACAGATGGCTACACCTTC,CASSSSQGSTDGYTF,.,TRBV6-5,TRBJ1-2,TRBD1
TGTGCCACCAGCAGAGGGGGACAGGGAGGATACGAGCAGTACTTC,CATSRGGQGGYEQYF,.,TRBV15,TRBJ2-7,TRBD1
TGTGCCAGCACCAGAAACCGGGACAGGGATTCACCCCTCCACTTT,CASTRNRDRDSPLHF,.,TRBV6-5,TRBJ1-6,TRBD1
TGTGCCAGCAGCGTAGGGGGACTAGCGAACACCGGGGAGCTGTTTTTT,CASSVGGLANTGELFF,.,TRBV9,TRBJ2-2,TRBD2
TGTGCCAGTAGCAATACAGGGGTTAGCAATCAGCCCCAGCATTTT,CASSNTGVSNQPQHF,.,TRBV19,TRBJ1-5,TRBD1
TGTGCCAGCAGCGTAGCGTTCGGGGGGGCTACAGATACGCAGTATTTT,CASSVAFGGATDTQYF,.,TRBV9,TRBJ2-3,TRBD2
TGTGCCAGCAGCGGGACAGGGAGGCTTAACTATGGCTACACCTTC,CASSGTGRLNYGYTF,once,TRBV7-2,TRBJ1-2,TRBD1
TGCAGCGTTGAAGCAGGGGATGGAAACACCATATATTTT,CSVEAGDGNTIYF,.,TRBV29-1,TRBJ1-3,.
TGTGCCAGCAGCCAAGAAACAGAGAAACCTGGAAACACCATATATTTT,CASSQETEKPGNTIYF,few,TRBV3-1/TRBV3-2,TRBJ1-3,.
TGTGCCAGCAGTCCAGGGGACAGGGATAATTCACCCCTCCACTTT,CASSPGDRDNSPLHF,.,TRBV28,TRBJ1-6,TRBD1
TGTGCCAGCAGTTACAGCGGGGGACGCACAGATACGCAGTATTTT,CASSYSGGRTDTQYF,.,TRBV6-5,TRBJ2-3,TRBD2
TGTGCCAGCAGCCCGGGAAATTCTTACTCTGGAAACACCATATATTTT,CASSPGNSYSGNTIYF,.,TRBV2,TRBJ1-3,.
TGTGCCAGCAGTCGTTATAGCGGTAGAGAGACCCAGTACTTC,CASSRYSGRETQYF,.,TRBV27,TRBJ2-5,.
TGCGCCAGCAGTCAATATACGGAAAGGGGGTTTATGAACACTGAAGCTTTCTTT,CASSQYTERGFMNTEAFF,.,TRBV23-1,TRBJ1-1,.
TGTGCCAGCAGCCGGGGGTATAGCTCCTACGAGCAGTACTTC,CASSRGYSSYEQYF,.,TRBV5-6,TRBJ2-7,.
TGTGCCAGCAGGGGCCCGGGACAGGGGTCGATTGAGCAGTACTTC,CASRGPGQGSIEQYF,.,TRBV27,TRBJ2-7,TRBD1
TGTGCCAGCAGGACCCTCGGGGGCACAGATACGCAGTATTTT,CASRTLGGTDTQYF,.,TRBV2,TRBJ2-3,.
TGTGCCAGCAGCCAGGGGCAGGGCTACACCTTC,CASSQGQGYTF,once,TRBV3-1/TRBV3-2,TRBJ1-2,.